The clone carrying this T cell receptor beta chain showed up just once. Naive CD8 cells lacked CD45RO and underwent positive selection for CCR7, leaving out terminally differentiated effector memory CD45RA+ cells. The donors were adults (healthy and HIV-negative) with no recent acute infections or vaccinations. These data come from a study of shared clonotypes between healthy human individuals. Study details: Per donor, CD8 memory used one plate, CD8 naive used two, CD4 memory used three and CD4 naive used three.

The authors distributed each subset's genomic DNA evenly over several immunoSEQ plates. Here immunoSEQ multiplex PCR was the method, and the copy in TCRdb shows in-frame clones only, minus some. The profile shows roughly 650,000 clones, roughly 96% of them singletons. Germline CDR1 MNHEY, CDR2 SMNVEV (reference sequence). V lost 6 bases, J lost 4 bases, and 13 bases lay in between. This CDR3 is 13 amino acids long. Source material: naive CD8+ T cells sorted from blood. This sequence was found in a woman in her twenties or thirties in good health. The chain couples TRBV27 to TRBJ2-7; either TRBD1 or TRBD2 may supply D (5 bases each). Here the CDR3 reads CASSPGPLYEQYF. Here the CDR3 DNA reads TGTGCCAGCAGCCCGGGGCCGCTATACGAGCAGTACTTC.